This TCR beta chain was sequenced during a study of Ad26.COV2.S vaccination and SARS-CoV-2 variants. A note on this clone: What it binds is unknown.

Treatment given: about 20 received Ad26.COV2.S at low or high dose, single or two shots; about 5 received placebo; per-sample allocation not given. Samples analyzed were those drawn on day 63 after the first vaccine or placebo injection. Points from the study as a whole: Analyses that measured TCR breadth and depth may have underestimated total T cell responses.

Repertoires were generated with immunoSEQ multiplex PCR, while TCRdb's copy carries only in-frame clones and drops some. This table holds 400,000 to 450,000 clones, 90% found once. Trimming pared 1 base from V and 10 bases from J, leaving 17 bases between. Per germline, CDR1 SGHTA and CDR2 FQGNSA. The CDR3 runs to 16 residues. This clonotype originated in a person between 18 and 65 years old who received the Ad26.COV2.S COVID-19 vaccine or a placebo. Sequencing used peripheral blood, obtained in a trial of Ad26.COV2.S vaccine versus placebo. The genes are TRBV7-2 and TRBJ1-6; a possible D gene is TRBD1 (6 bases). The CDR3 loop reads CASSLGSQGRGSPLHF. In nucleotides, the CDR3 is TGTGCCAGCAGCTTAGGGTCACAGGGTCGGGGATCACCCCTCCACTTT.